Listed here are 21 T cell receptor beta chains from one sample, sequenced in a study of blood T cell repertoires in COVID-19. TCRdb's table, derived via immunoSEQ multiplex PCR, lists solely in-frame clones and lacks some. The sample shows 120,000 to 150,000 clones, about 84% of them seen only once. The sequencing sample was made of peripheral blood. The receptors stem from a human donor in a cohort sampled during active COVID-19.

J is TRBJ2-7 and V is TRBV7-2, with 11 bases identical to TRBD2. With V trimmed by 3 bases and J by 5 bases, 3 bases remained unmatched. This CDR3 contains 14 residues. Germline-derived CDR1 and CDR2 are SGHTA and FQGNSA. The CDR3 DNA follows: TGTGCCAGCAGCTTTAGCGGGGGGGCCGACGAGCAGTACTTC. This sequence encodes CASSFSGGADEQYF.

This clone was seen only a few times. The rearrangement uses TRBV2 and TRBJ1-2, with D possibly being TRBD1 (5 bases). The V end lost 4 bases, the J end lost 1 base, and 7 bases lay between the germline ends. The CDR3 covers 13 residues. Germline V gives CDR1 SNHLY, CDR2 FYNNEI. The CDR3 region has the DNA TGTGCCAGCAGTGTGCAGGGTAACTATGGCTACACCTTC. It yields the protein CASSVQGNYGYTF.

The rearrangement links TRBV30 to TRBJ1-4; maybe TRBD1 (5 bases). This CDR3 is built from 15 residues. Germline loops: CDR1 GTSNPN, CDR2 SVGIG (reference sequence). V lost 0 bases and J 5 bases, leaving 13 bases between the germline ends. CDR3 nucleotide sequence: TGTGCCTGGAGTGTTGGGGTACAGGCCAATGAAAAACTGTTTTTT. This translates into CAWSVGVQANEKLFF.

This clone has more than one count but fewer than ten. The rearrangement links TRBV2 to TRBJ2-7; TRBD2 might be the D (5 bases). Per germline, CDR1 SNHLY and CDR2 FYNNEI. The CDR3 sequence is 12 residues long. Trimming cost V 8 bases and J 0 bases, with 8 bases left between them. CDR3 sequence (DNA): TGTGCCAGCCAAGAGGGCTCCTACGAGCAGTACTTC. It translates to CASQEGSYEQYF.

The chain combines TRBV7-8 with TRBJ2-7; 8 bases are shared with TRBD2. The CDR3 runs to 15 residues. The V and J ends lost 5 bases and 0 bases, in that order; junction bases with no gene match: 6. CDR1 SGHVS and CDR2 FQNEAQ come from the germline V gene. CDR3 sequence reads: CASSRGGISSYEQYF. CDR3 nucleotides: TGTGCCAGCAGCCGGGGGGGGATCAGCTCCTACGAGCAGTACTTC.

This clone was detected only a few times. This chain uses TRBV19 with TRBJ2-2; no clear D gene. CDR3 length: 12 amino acids. Germline V gives CDR1 LNHDA, CDR2 SQIVND (reference sequence). Trimming removed 6 bases at V and 6 bases at J, with 8 bases between. The CDR3 here is CASSSFPGELFF. The CDR3 nucleotides read TGTGCCAGTAGCTCCTTCCCCGGGGAGCTGTTTTTT.

The V call is TRBV25-1, the J call TRBJ2-1, with D possibly being TRBD1 (5 bases). This CDR3 has 13 amino acids. V shed 4 bases and J shed 4 bases, with 8 bases lying between them. Germline V lookup: CDR1 MGHDK, CDR2 SYGVNS. The CDR3 coding sequence is TGTGCCAGCAGTGGGACAAGTTACAATGAGCAGTTCTTC. The encoded protein is CASSGTSYNEQFF.

The chain links TRBV6-1 to TRBJ2-5; the match to TRBD1 covers 7 bases. Germline V gene sequence: CDR1 MNHNS, CDR2 SASEGT. With 2 bases clipped from V and 1 base from J, the junction kept 1 base outside the gene matches. The CDR3 covers 14 residues. This chain's CDR3 is CASSERDSQETQYF. In DNA, the CDR3 is TGTGCCAGCAGTGAACGGGACAGCCAAGAGACCCAGTACTTC.

This clone was seen once. The chain is built from TRBV5-1 and TRBJ2-7, with D possibly being TRBD1 (6 bases). The CDR3 sequence is 16 residues long. Germline CDR1 is SGHRS and CDR2 is YFSETQ. The V end was cut by 1 base, the J end by 5 bases, with 19 bases between. The chain's CDR3 is CASSLRRGAGENEQYF. The CDR3 nucleotides are TGCGCCAGCAGCTTGAGAAGAGGTGCAGGGGAAAACGAGCAGTACTTC.

The chain has TRBV19 and TRBJ1-5; 10 positions agree with TRBD1. The CDR3 consists of 13 residues. J lost 7 bases, V lost 6 bases, and 3 bases had no gene match. Germline values: CDR1 LNHDA, CDR2 SQIVND (reference sequence). CDR3 nucleotides: TGTGCCAGTAGGGGGACAGGGGAACAGCCCCAGCATTTT. Encoded protein: CASRGTGEQPQHF. The complete variable domain, with remaining parts taken from reference TRBV19 and TRBJ1-5, reads DGGITQSPKYLFRKEGQNVTLSCEQNLNHDAMYWYRQDPGQGLRLIYYSQIVNDFQKGDIAEGYSVSREKKESFPLTVTSAQKNPTAFYLCASRGTGEQPQHFGDGTRLSIL.

The CDR3 loop reads CASRPSGFSGNTIYF. Here the CDR3 DNA reads TGTGCCAGCAGGCCCTCAGGCTTCTCTGGAAACACCATATATTTT. V gene TRBV6-5 combines with J gene TRBJ1-3; D is ambiguous. Germline values: CDR1 MNHEY, CDR2 SVGAGI. This CDR3 is 15 amino acids long. Trimming left V 6 bases short and J 0 bases short, with 12 bases between.

This chain uses TRBV14 with TRBJ2-3, with TRBD1 as a possible D gene (6 bases). V was clipped by 0 bases and J by 0 bases, with 16 bases between them. This CDR3 is 18 amino acids long. The germline gives CDR1 SGHDN, CDR2 FVKESK. CDR3 region: CASSQDRTEGTSTDTQYF. The CDR3 DNA is TGTGCCAGCAGCCAAGACCGGACAGAGGGAACTAGCACAGATACGCAGTATTTT.

The V call is TRBV5-1, the J call TRBJ2-7; D gene unclear. Germline V gene sequence: CDR1 SGHRS, CDR2 YFSETQ. The CDR3 covers 14 residues. Trimming cost V 4 bases and J 0 bases, with 11 bases left between them. CDR3 amino acids: CASSPTYSSYEQYF. As DNA, the CDR3 is TGCGCCAGCAGCCCGACTTATAGCTCCTACGAGCAGTACTTC. Looking up the rest from reference TRBV5-1 and TRBJ2-7 gives the full variable domain: KAGVTQTPRYLIKTRGQQVTLSCSPISGHRSVSWYQQTPGQGLQFLFEYFSETQRNKGNFPGRFSGRQFSNSRSEMNVSTLELGDSALYLCASSPTYSSYEQYFGPGTRLTVT.

This rearrangement joins TRBV28 to TRBJ1-2; no definite D call. Trimming pared 11 bases from V and 0 bases from J, leaving 10 bases between. CDR1 is MDHEN and CDR2 is SYDVKM in the germline V gene. CDR3 length: 12 residues. The CDR3 protein is CAEADSNYGYTF. Written as DNA, the CDR3 is TGTGCCGAGGCAGACTCTAACTATGGCTACACCTTC.

This chain joins TRBV9 and TRBJ2-3; TRBD2 might be the D (6 bases). The ends were cut back, 0 bases at V and 4 bases at J, with 12 bases in the middle. CDR1 is SGDLS and CDR2 is YYNGEE in the germline V gene. The CDR3 spans 15 residues. The CDR3 here is CASSVVGSWADTQYF. The CDR3 DNA reads TGTGCCAGCAGCGTAGTCGGGAGTTGGGCAGATACGCAGTATTTT.

The sample holds a few counts of this clone. V gene TRBV19 combines with J gene TRBJ2-3; 11 nucleotides match TRBD1. The CDR3 length is 16 residues. Germline CDR1 and CDR2: LNHDA and SQIVND (reference sequence). The V and J ends lost 0 bases and 4 bases, in that order; junction bases with no gene match: 3. The CDR3 spells CASSIDPGQGADTQYF. The CDR3 DNA reads TGTGCCAGTAGTATAGATCCGGGACAGGGGGCAGATACGCAGTATTTT.

V gene TRBV7-2 combines with J gene TRBJ1-1; D gene uncertain. Deletions cut 2 bases from V and 4 bases from J, with 14 bases between. The germline gives CDR1 SGHTA, CDR2 FQGNSA. This CDR3 contains 15 residues. Here the CDR3 DNA reads TGTGCCAGCAGCTTACACCACGGGGTAGGCACTGAAGCTTTCTTT. Protein: CASSLHHGVGTEAFF.

This clone has a handful of counts. The V call is TRBV11-1, the J call TRBJ2-7; D is unclear. V was pared by 2 bases and J by 6 bases, with 14 bases between. Per germline, CDR1 SGHAT and CDR2 FQDESV (reference sequence). The CDR3 has 14 amino acids. Written as DNA, the CDR3 is TGTGCCAGCAGCTTATCGGTAGCTGTAGCCGAGCAGTACTTC. Amino acid sequence: CASSLSVAVAEQYF.

This chain joins TRBV29-1 and TRBJ1-2; TRBD1 agrees at 8 bases. V was clipped by 7 bases and J by 2 bases; unmatched bases: 6. The germline V gene has CDR1 SQVTM and CDR2 ANQGSEA. This CDR3 is 13 amino acids long. CDR3 sequence (DNA): TGCAGCGGATCGACAGGGGTGAACTATGGCTACACCTTC. Protein sequence: CSGSTGVNYGYTF.

The table lists this clone with a count of one. The chain is built from TRBV12-5 and TRBJ2-7, with D perhaps TRBD2 (6 bases). The CDR3 has 14 residues. Germline CDR1 is LGHNT and CDR2 is FRNRAP. V was clipped by 7 bases and J by 2 bases, with 15 bases between them. The CDR3 nucleotides read TGTGCTAGTGCTATCGGGACTTCCACCTACGAGCAGTACTTC. As protein: CASAIGTSTYEQYF.

V usage is TRBV21-1 and J usage is TRBJ2-7; the table gives TRBD2 as D, unverified against the DNA. TRBV21-1 is an annotated pseudogene. This CDR3 has 13 residues. The CDR3 region has the DNA TGTGCCAGCAGCCCACGGGACGGGGGCGAGCAGTACTTC. As protein: CASSPRDGGEQYF.